This TCR beta chain was captured in a study of prognosis after radiotherapy for stage I lung cancer (dated by TCRdb to about 2021). Some background on the complete study: Between early 2018 and January 2019, approximately 18 stage I NSCLC patients were enrolled in Nanjing, China. Four or five patients had oligometastatic NSCLC after their primary tumor was surgically resected, and under 15 patients had newly diagnosed primary stage I lung tumors. Every patient was deemed medically inoperable, about a dozen because of comorbidities and 7 because they refused surgery. The cohort was made up of roughly 13 men and roughly six women, with a median age of roughly 79 years and an age range of roughly 50 to 85 years. Approximately 13 patients had adenocarcinoma and seven had squamous cell carcinoma as the tumor histology. Image-guided IMRT or VMAT was used to deliver SBRT in 3 to 5 fractions at a biologically effective dose of at least 100 Gy. SBRT was not combined with any concurrent therapy in any patient. After SBRT, distant metastases developed in four of the 19 patients at a median of approximately 7 months, while the remaining 15 patients had no significant progression. Peripheral blood TCR beta repertoires were profiled in stage I NSCLC patients before and after stereotactic body radiotherapy, and the repertoires were related to distant failure. The study sequenced approximately 40 blood samples from 19 patients, one before and one after SBRT per patient. Beyond this particular receptor, the publication reports: No determination of tumor specificity was made for expanded TCR clones. After SBRT, the count of unique TCR clones dropped from a median of approximately 11,000 beforehand to about 7,000 afterward (Wilcoxon paired P=0.011). Post-SBRT Shannon entropy and its change from baseline were lower in patients who developed distant metastases; baseline Shannon entropy was not associated with metastases. The small cohort and short follow-up limited the study, so independent validation of the findings is needed. TRBV and TRBJ usage frequencies reportedly varied with metastasis status, involving two V genes at baseline and several V and two J genes after SBRT. None of the reported P values were adjusted for multiple comparisons.

All patients had node-negative disease on CT and PET/CT, and none had a history of other malignancies or prior chemotherapy or radiotherapy. At each of two time points, around 5.7 milliliters of peripheral venous blood were collected in EDTA tubes. Ficoll-Paque Plus density-gradient centrifugation was used to isolate PBMCs. Right after collection, samples were placed at -80 degrees C and kept there until analysis. Two rounds of multiplex PCR on genomic DNA were used to amplify the TCR beta CDR3 region. In the first round of PCR, primers specific to each TRBV and TRBJ gene were used, and the primer sequences are filed in Chinese patent CN105087789A. Universal primers were used in the second PCR round. The Roche High Pure PCR Template Preparation Kit was used to extract genomic DNA from the frozen PBMCs. Paired-end sequencing with 151 bp reads was performed on the libraries using an Illumina HiSeq 3000. In the original analysis: CutAdapt was used to discard raw reads that did not contain the multiplex PCR primer sequences. High-quality paired reads were merged into contigs with PEAR. MiXCR assigned TRB V, D and J gene segments to each contig by aligning to reference sequences. CDR3 sequences were clustered by base quality and sequence similarity to remove sequencing errors. Diversity was calculated as Shannon entropy divided by the natural log of the number of productive TCR sequences. One minus Shannon entropy divided by the natural log of the number of unique clonotypes was used as the definition of clonality. Progression-free survival cut-offs for repertoire metrics were chosen using the Youden index of ROC curves, with analyses run in R 3.5.3. TCRdb itself trimmed the public reads at Q25 with fastp, ran MiXCR and retained productive beta chains. Rows with one shared CDR3 protein collapse into an entry with the most common genes and DNA. V and J calls and clone size were set by TCRdb, not the authors. This sample comprises about 27,000 distinct CDR3 sequences, 25% to 35% of them detected only once. The ten biggest clones cover roughly 33% of the sample.

A single count supports this clonotype. It lacks a known antigen. One end of the junction fails to match germline, which may point to a read error. CDR1 and CDR2 are read off the germline V gene as MDHEN and SYDVKM. Its CDR3 holds 14 amino acids, cysteine through phenylalanine. Only the CDR3 region is kept as DNA, spanning 42 bases read in frame from base 1. This TCR was sampled from a donor aged 50 or older with non-small cell lung cancer. The sample was PBMCs, taken before or after stereotactic body radiation therapy (not recorded which). The rearranged chain carries TRBV28 and TRBJ1-2; the D gene remains uncertain. The CDR3 protein sequence reads: CASILSMVNYGYTF. The nucleotide sequence is TGTGCCAGCATTTTATCCATGGTTAACTATGGCTACACCTTC.